This paragraph reports one TCR beta chain. Its antigen is unknown. Germline CDR1 reads SGHVS; CDR2 reads FQNEAQ. The CDR3 length is 17 residues. V was clipped by 0 bases and J by 4 bases; unmatched bases: 9. The PCR ran on 60 Vbeta and 13 Jbeta primers. Sequenced by immunoSEQ multiplex PCR; TCRdb stores in-frame clones only, minus some. This sample has about 170,000 clones, with around 75% found just once. The data originate from a study of cytomegalovirus exposure and HLA in healthy donors. Looking at the study overall: The study's early data release held 80 million to 95 million unique TCRs from HLA-typed donors. Study-wide results and caveats: In an earlier analysis, productive rearrangement rates for most beta V segments clustered near 87% or 30%. In a later analysis, most CMV-associated TCR beta chains appeared HLA-restricted. Researchers reported in a later analysis that a missense DCLRE1C variant was tied to TCR beta V- and J-gene trimming.

The chain couples TRBV7-8 to TRBJ1-2; 9 positions match TRBD1. The clonotype originates from a male donor in good health and CMV-seronegative. The sequencing input was PBMCs. The CDR3 DNA follows: TGTGCCAGCAGCTTAGCCCCCGCACAGGGGGCCGGCTATGGCTACACCTTC. Translating gives CASSLAPAQGAGYGYTF.